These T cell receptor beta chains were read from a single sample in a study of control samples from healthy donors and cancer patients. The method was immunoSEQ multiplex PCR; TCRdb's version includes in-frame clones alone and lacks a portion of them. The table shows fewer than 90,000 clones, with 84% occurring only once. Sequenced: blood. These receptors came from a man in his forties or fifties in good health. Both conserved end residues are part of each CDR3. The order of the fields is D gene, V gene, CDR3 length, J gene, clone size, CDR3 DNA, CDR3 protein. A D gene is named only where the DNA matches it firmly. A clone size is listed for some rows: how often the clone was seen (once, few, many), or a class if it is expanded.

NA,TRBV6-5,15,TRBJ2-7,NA,TGTGCCAGCAGTTACCCCGGTGGGTCTGGGAACGAGCAGTACTTC,CASSYPGGSGNEQYF
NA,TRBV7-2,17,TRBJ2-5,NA,TGTGCCAGCAGCTTAGCGCGCCAGGGCCTGTACCAAGAGACCCAGTACTTC,CASSLARQGLYQETQYF
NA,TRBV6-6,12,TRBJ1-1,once,TGTGCCAGCAGCCCTTCAGGCACTGAAGCTTTCTTT,CASSPSGTEAFF
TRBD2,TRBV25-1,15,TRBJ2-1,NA,TGTGCCAGCAGTGAAGAACTAGCGGGAGACAGTGAGCAGTTCTTC,CASSEELAGDSEQFF
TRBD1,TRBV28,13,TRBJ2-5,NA,TGTGCCAGCAGCGGGACAGCCCAAGAGACCCAGTACTTC,CASSGTAQETQYF
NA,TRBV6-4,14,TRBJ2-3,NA,TGTGCCAGCAGTGATGAAGCTAGCACAGATACGCAGTATTTT,CASSDEASTDTQYF
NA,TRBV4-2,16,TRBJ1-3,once,TGTGCCAGCAGCCAAGTTGCGAGGGGGACTGGAAACACCATATATTTT,CASSQVARGTGNTIYF
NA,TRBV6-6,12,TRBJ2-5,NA,TGTGCCAGCAGTTATGCGGGGGCGACCCAGTACTTC,CASSYAGATQYF
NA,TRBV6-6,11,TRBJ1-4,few,TGTGCCAGCAGGGTACAGAGGAAACTGTTTTTT,CASRVQRKLFF
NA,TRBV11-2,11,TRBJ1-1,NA,TGTGCCAGCAGCTTCAACACTGAAGCTTTCTTT,CASSFNTEAFF
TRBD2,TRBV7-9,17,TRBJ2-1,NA,TGTGCCAGCAGCTTGCGAGTTACTAGCGGGATCGGCAATGAGCAGTTCTTC,CASSLRVTSGIGNEQFF
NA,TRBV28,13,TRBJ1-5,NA,TGTGCCAGCAGGTGGGGTCCTCGGCAGCCCCAGCATTTT,CASRWGPRQPQHF
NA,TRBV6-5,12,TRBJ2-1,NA,TGTGCCAGCAGTAATACAGGACAGGAGCAGTTCTTC,CASSNTGQEQFF
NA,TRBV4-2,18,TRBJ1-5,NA,TGTGCCAGCAGCCAGCTTCCAGGGTGGGGGGATAGCAATCAGCCCCAGCATTTT,CASSQLPGWGDSNQPQHF
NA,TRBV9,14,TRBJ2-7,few,TGTGCCAGCAGCGTAGCGGGGGCCTCCTACGAGCAGTACTTC,CASSVAGASYEQYF
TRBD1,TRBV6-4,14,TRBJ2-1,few,TGTGCCAGCAGAGCCAGACAGGGGCACAATGAGCAGTTCTTC,CASRARQGHNEQFF
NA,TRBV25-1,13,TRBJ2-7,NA,TGTGCCAGCAGTGAGGAGGGTACCTACGAGCAGTACTTC,CASSEEGTYEQYF
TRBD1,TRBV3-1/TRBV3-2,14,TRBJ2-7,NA,TGTGCCAGCAGCCGAGACAGGGTCTCCTACGAGCAGTACTTC,CASSRDRVSYEQYF
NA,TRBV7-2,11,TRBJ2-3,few,TGTGCCAGCAGCTTTGGAGATACGCAGTATTTT,CASSFGDTQYF
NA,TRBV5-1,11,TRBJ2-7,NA,TGCGCCAGCAGCGCCTTATACGAGCAGTACTTC,CASSALYEQYF
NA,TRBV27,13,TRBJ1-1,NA,TGTGCCAGCCGGGACGGTTTGAACACTGAAGCTTTCTTT,CASRDGLNTEAFF
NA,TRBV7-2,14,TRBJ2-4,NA,TGTGCCAGCACCACAACTAGGGGGGGAGACATTCAGTACTTC,CASTTTRGGDIQYF
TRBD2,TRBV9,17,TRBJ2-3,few,TGTGCCAGCAGCGTAACCCGGACTAGCGAAGCGATAGATACGCAGTATTTT,CASSVTRTSEAIDTQYF
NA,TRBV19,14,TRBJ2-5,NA,TGTGCCAGTAACGTTGGCGGGGTGGCTGAGACCCAGTACTTC,CASNVGGVAETQYF
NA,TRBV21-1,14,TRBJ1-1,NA,TGTGCCAGCAGACGGACAGGAACGAACACTGAAGCTTTCTTT,CASRRTGTNTEAFF
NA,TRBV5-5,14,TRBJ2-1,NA,TGTGCCAGCAGCTTAGGACAGACTTACAATGAGCAGTTCTTC,CASSLGQTYNEQFF
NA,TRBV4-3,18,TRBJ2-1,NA,TGCGCCAGCAGCCAAGCTATTTCGCGGGGACATTTGGGGAATGAGCAGTTCTTC,CASSQAISRGHLGNEQFF
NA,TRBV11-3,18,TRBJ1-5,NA,TGTGCCAGCAGCTTAGCCCTCCGGTCGGGGACGTGGGCGCAGCCCCAGCATTTT,CASSLALRSGTWAQPQHF
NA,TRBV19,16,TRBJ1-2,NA,TGTGCCAGTAGTACGGGAGGAGTGGGGTTATCCTATGGCTACACCTTC,CASSTGGVGLSYGYTF
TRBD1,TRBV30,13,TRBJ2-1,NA,TGTGCCTGGAGTGTGGGACAGGGCAATGAGCAGTTCTTC,CAWSVGQGNEQFF
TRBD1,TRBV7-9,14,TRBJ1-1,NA,TGTGCCAGCAGCGAGGGACAGTTGAACACTGAAGCTTTCTTT,CASSEGQLNTEAFF
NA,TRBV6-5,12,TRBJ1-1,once,TGTGCCAGCAAATTCGCGAACACTGAAGCTTTCTTT,CASKFANTEAFF
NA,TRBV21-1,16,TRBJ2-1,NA,TGTGCCAGCAGCAAAGCGGGACCCACCGACTACAATGAGCAGTTCTTC,CASSKAGPTDYNEQFF
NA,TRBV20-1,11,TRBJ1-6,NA,TGCAGTGCTAGGAGCAGGGAGGCCCTCCACTTT,CSARSREALHF
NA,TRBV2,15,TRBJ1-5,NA,TGTGCCAGCAGCGACAGTTCCCTTAGCAATCAGCCCCAGCATTTT,CASSDSSLSNQPQHF
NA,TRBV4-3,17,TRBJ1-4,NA,TGCGCCAGCAGCCAAGATGGTGTGGTACAGGATAATGAAAAACTGTTTTTT,CASSQDGVVQDNEKLFF
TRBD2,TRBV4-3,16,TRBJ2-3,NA,TGCGCCAGCAGCCAAGTGGGCGGGGGGAACACAGATACGCAGTATTTT,CASSQVGGGNTDTQYF
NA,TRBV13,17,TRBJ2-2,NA,TGTGCCAGCAGACATTACTTTAGCGGCAGATTCACCGGGGAGCTGTTTTTT,CASRHYFSGRFTGELFF
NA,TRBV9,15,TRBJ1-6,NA,TGTGCCAGCAGCGTAGCCGGCGACGGTTATTCACCCCTCCACTTT,CASSVAGDGYSPLHF
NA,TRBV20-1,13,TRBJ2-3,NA,TGCAGTGCTAGTAGGGTCCCTGGGGATACGCAGTATTTT,CSASRVPGDTQYF
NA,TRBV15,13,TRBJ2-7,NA,TGTGCCACCAGCAGAGATCAAGGCTACGAGCAGTACTTC,CATSRDQGYEQYF
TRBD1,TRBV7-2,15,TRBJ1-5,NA,TGTGCCAGCAGCCCCAGCGTGCAGGGGGAGGAGCCCCAGCATTTT,CASSPSVQGEEPQHF
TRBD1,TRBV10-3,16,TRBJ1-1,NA,TGTGCCATCAGTGATGGGGACAGGGGTAAGGGCACTGAAGCTTTCTTT,CAISDGDRGKGTEAFF
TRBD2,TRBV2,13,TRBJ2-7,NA,TGTGCCAGCAGGAGCGGGACCTCCCACGAGCAGTACTTC,CASRSGTSHEQYF
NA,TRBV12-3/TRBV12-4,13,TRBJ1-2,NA,TGTGCCAGCAGCCCCGGGACGGTATATGGCTACACCTTC,CASSPGTVYGYTF
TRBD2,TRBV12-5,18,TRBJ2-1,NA,TGTGCTAGTGGTTTGGTACGAGCGGGAGGGGTGTCCCCGAAAGGGCAGTTCTTC,CASGLVRAGGVSPKGQFF
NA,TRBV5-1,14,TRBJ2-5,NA,TGCGCCACCTCGTTGGCGGGGGCCCAAGAGACCCAGTACTTC,CATSLAGAQETQYF
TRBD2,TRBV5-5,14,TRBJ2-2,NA,TGTGCCAGCACCTCCGGGGGGGACACCGGGGAGCTGTTTTTT,CASTSGGDTGELFF
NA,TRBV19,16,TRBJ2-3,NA,TGTGCCAGTCGGGACCCCGGGTTTTCGAAAGGGGATACGCAGTATTTT,CASRDPGFSKGDTQYF
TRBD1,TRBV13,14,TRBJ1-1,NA,TGTGCCAGCAGCGCTAGGGGGAGGGGGCGTGGAGCTTTCTTT,CASSARGRGRGAFF
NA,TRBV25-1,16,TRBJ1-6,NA,TGTGCCAGCAGTACTAAAATAGGGGCCGACAATTCACCCCTCCACTTT,CASSTKIGADNSPLHF
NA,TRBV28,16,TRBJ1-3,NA,TGTGCCAGCGGCTGGGGGGGGGCACCCTCTGGAAACACCATATATTTT,CASGWGGAPSGNTIYF
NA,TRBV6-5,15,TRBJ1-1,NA,TGTGCCAGCAGTCTGTTTGACAGTTGGAACACTGAAGCTTTCTTT,CASSLFDSWNTEAFF
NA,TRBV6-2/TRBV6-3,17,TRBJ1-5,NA,TGTGCCAGCAGTTTTATAGGGATGCCCACGTCCAATCAGCCCCAGCATTTT,CASSFIGMPTSNQPQHF
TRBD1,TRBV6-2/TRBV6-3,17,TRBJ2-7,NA,TGTGCCAGCAGTCCGTTCCCCCGACAGGGGAGGAACTACGAGCAGTACTTC,CASSPFPRQGRNYEQYF
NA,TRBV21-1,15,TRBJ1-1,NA,TGTGCCAGCAGCAAAGACAGGTACATGAACACTGAAGCTTTCTTT,CASSKDRYMNTEAFF
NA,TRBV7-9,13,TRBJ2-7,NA,TGTGCCAGCAGCTCAACACCGCCCTACGAGCAGTACTTC,CASSSTPPYEQYF
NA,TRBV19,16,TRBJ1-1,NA,TGTGCCAGTAGTAGGCCTCGGGGGTTCGAGGGCACTGAAGCTTTCTTT,CASSRPRGFEGTEAFF
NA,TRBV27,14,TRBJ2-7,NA,TGTGCCAGCAGACGAGAGCTGGGTGCCTACGAGCAGTACTTC,CASRRELGAYEQYF
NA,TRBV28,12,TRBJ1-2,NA,TGTGCCAATAGGGGGACCGGCTATGGCTACACCTTC,CANRGTGYGYTF